A few counts support the clone carrying this T cell receptor beta chain. The sample holds other DNA sequences that translate to the same CDR3. This record belongs to a study of blood T cell repertoires in COVID-19. Using immunoSEQ multiplex PCR, the repertoire was profiled, and TCRdb retains in-frame clones only, with some absent. The sample yields approximately 210,000 clones, roughly four fifths seen once. Germline V CDR1 and CDR2: SGHRS, YFSETQ. V was clipped by 1 base and J by 5 bases; unmatched bases: 3. The CDR3 is 15 amino acids. Sequenced input: peripheral blood. The chain employs TRBV5-1 and TRBJ2-3; 11 nucleotides line up with TRBD1. This TCR was recovered from a woman aged 35 to 49 with acute or convalescent COVID-19. This chain's CDR3 is CASSLRGTGGDTQYF. Written as DNA, the CDR3 is TGCGCCAGCAGCTTGCGAGGGACAGGGGGAGATACGCAGTATTTT.